This is a list of T cell receptor beta chains from one sample in a study of memory CD4+ T cells and cytomegalovirus serostatus. Libraries were prepared by immunoSEQ multiplex PCR; TCRdb keeps only in-frame clonotypes and omits some of them. The repertoire holds some 44,000 clones, with over 60% as singletons. The specimen was memory CD4+ T cells from blood. The receptors were sampled from an adult in good health and CMV-seronegative. Each CDR3 is given with its conserved first and last residue. A D gene is named only where the DNA matches it firmly.

v_gene	j_gene	d_gene	CDR3aa
TRBV18	TRBJ2-7	-	CASSPIFQGEQYF
TRBV28	TRBJ2-3	-	CASRRGTQYF
TRBV7-8	TRBJ1-4	-	CASSLRGEKLFF
TRBV6-1	TRBJ1-1	-	CAATRMNTEAFF
TRBV7-6	TRBJ1-5	-	CASSLDYGLNQPQHF
TRBV7-9	TRBJ1-4	-	CASSPLRGGEKLFF
TRBV2	TRBJ1-1	-	CASRRTEDTEAFF
TRBV19	TRBJ1-5	-	CASSNRQVRNQPQHF
TRBV5-6	TRBJ2-5	TRBD2	CASSPDPGGAQETQYF
TRBV7-9	TRBJ1-3	TRBD1	CASSSVDRGYSGNTIYF